The 21 T cell receptor beta chains reported below all come from one sample, sequenced in a study of cytomegalovirus exposure and HLA in healthy donors. Amplification used 60 Vbeta primers and 13 Jbeta primers. Produced via immunoSEQ multiplex PCR; TCRdb's table is partial and in-frame only. The sample lists about 160,000 clones; 60% to 80% were seen once. Sequenced: PBMCs. All receptors derive from a man aged 18 to 30 in good health and CMV-seropositive.

Here the CDR3 DNA reads TGTGCCAGAAGCTTGCCCGGACAGGGGAACACTGAAGCTTTCTTT. It is translated as CARSLPGQGNTEAFF. This chain connects TRBV5-3 to TRBJ1-1, with TRBD1 matching 8 bases. TRBV5-3 is identified as an open reading frame with a role that is uncertain. The CDR3 has 15 amino acids. J lost 1 base, V lost 1 base, and 3 bases had no gene match.

The J gene is TRBJ2-7, the V gene TRBV28; possibly TRBD2 for D (5 bases). Trimming took off 5 bases at V and 0 bases at J, with 17 bases between the two ends. CDR3 length equals 16 residues. Germline V gives CDR1 MDHEN, CDR2 SYDVKM. The DNA for the CDR3 is TGTGCCAGCAGTCCCCAATACTGGGAGAGCTCCTACGAGCAGTACGTC. Translated, it gives CASSPQYWESSYEQYV.

The rearrangement joins TRBV7-9 to TRBJ1-1, with D possibly matching TRBD1 (6 bases). This CDR3 spans 13 amino acids. Germline CDR1 and CDR2: SEHNR and FQNEAQ (reference sequence). The V end lost 4 bases, the J end lost 9 bases, and 15 bases lay between the germline ends. The CDR3 is CASSSDGTYKAFF. The CDR3 nucleotides read TGTGCCAGCAGCTCGGACGGGACATATAAAGCTTTCTTT.

The rearrangement uses TRBV5-1 and TRBJ1-1, with TRBD1 matching 7 bases. This CDR3 has 16 amino acids. Unmatched junction bases numbered 10, after V lost 5 bases and J lost 0 bases. The germline CDR1 and CDR2 sequences are SGHRS and YFSETQ. The CDR3 DNA is TGCGCCAGCAGAGGGGACAGCGTACTCATGAACACTGAAGCTTTCTTT. It translates to CASRGDSVLMNTEAFF. Complete variable domain (other parts from reference TRBV5-1 and TRBJ1-1): KAGVTQTPRYLIKTRGQQVTLSCSPISGHRSVSWYQQTPGQGLQFLFEYFSETQRNKGNFPGRFSGRQFSNSRSEMNVSTLELGDSALYLCASRGDSVLMNTEAFFGQGTRLTVV.

CDR3 loop: CASSGATGLAGSLYEQYV. The DNA of the CDR3 is TGTGCCAGCAGTGGCGCGACGGGTCTAGCGGGAAGCCTGTACGAGCAGTACGTC. The chain couples TRBV6-1 to TRBJ2-7, with 9 bases identical to TRBD2. Germline CDR1 and CDR2: MNHNS and SASEGT. The CDR3 length is 18 residues. Trimming cost V 4 bases and J 4 bases; bases outside gene matches: 17.

This clone was observed a few times. The chain links TRBV7-8 to TRBJ2-7, with D tentatively TRBD2 (7 bases). The CDR3 is 13 amino acids. V was trimmed by 4 bases and J by 6 bases, leaving 13 bases between them. Per the germline V gene, CDR1 is SGHVS and CDR2 is FQNEAQ. The CDR3 region is CASSSLGGGEQYV. CDR3 nucleotide sequence: TGTGCCAGCAGCTCCCTAGGGGGGGGCGAGCAGTACGTC.

The CDR3 nucleotides read TGTGCCAGCAGTCTTAGGACAGATCTCTACGAGCAGTACGTC. Amino acids: CASSLRTDLYEQYV. The chain is built from TRBV28 and TRBJ2-7, with a tentative D call TRBD1 (6 bases). CDR3 length: 14 amino acids. Germline assignment: CDR1 MDHEN and CDR2 SYDVKM. V lost 5 bases, J lost 3 bases, and 14 bases lay in between.

Only a few counts were recorded for this clone. The chain uses TRBV2 and TRBJ2-3; TRBD1 might be the D (6 bases). V was shortened by 8 bases and J by 4 bases, with 10 bases between the two germline ends. CDR1 SNHLY and CDR2 FYNNEI come from the germline V gene. The CDR3 is made up of 12 amino acids. The CDR3 spells CASYRDPDTQYF. CDR3 bases: TGTGCCAGCTACAGGGACCCAGATACGCAGTATTTT.

The sample holds one count of this clone. This chain links TRBV7-2 with TRBJ2-3; TRBD2 matches 8 bases. Germline trimming cut 4 bases from V and 4 bases from J; bases unmatched to any gene: 10. This CDR3 comprises 16 residues. Per the germline V gene, CDR1 is SGHTA and CDR2 is FQGNSA. The DNA of the CDR3 is TGTGCCAGCAGCTCCGGGGGACTAGGAGCATCAGATACGCAGTATTTT. It translates to CASSSGGLGASDTQYF.

The chain carries TRBV4-1 and TRBJ2-1; 11 bases are shared with TRBD2. V lost 3 bases and J lost 12; bases outside the gene matches: 16. The CDR3 contains 17 residues. Germline lookup yields CDR1 MGHRA and CDR2 YSYEKL. The CDR3 region is CASSHRTVVAGGPLQFF. For the CDR3, the DNA is TGCGCCAGCAGCCATCGGACAGTGGTAGCGGGGGGGCCATTGCAGTTCTTC.

The chain carries TRBV29-1 and TRBJ2-2; 9 bases match TRBD1. This CDR3 comprises 12 residues. With 7 bases clipped from V and 7 bases from J, the junction kept 4 bases outside the gene matches. From germline, CDR1 is SQVTM and CDR2 ANQGSEA. The DNA of the CDR3 is TGCAGCGCCGGACAGGGGCGCGGGGAGCTGTTTTTT. Its translation is CSAGQGRGELFF.

V and J are TRBV19 and TRBJ2-3; 7 nucleotides align to TRBD1. Germline lookup yields CDR1 LNHDA and CDR2 SQIVND (reference sequence). Trimming took 6 bases from V and 1 from J; bases not matched to a gene: 4. The CDR3 loop spans 14 amino acids. CDR3 region: CASRGQGGTDTQYF. The CDR3 nucleotides read TGTGCCAGTAGAGGTCAGGGGGGCACAGATACGCAGTATTTT.

The rearrangement joins TRBV29-1 to TRBJ1-5, with a tentative D call TRBD1 (6 bases). CDR3 length equals 13 residues. The V gene lost 5 bases and the J gene lost 0 bases, with 8 bases spanning the gap. Germline loops: CDR1 SQVTM, CDR2 ANQGSEA. Written as DNA, the CDR3 is TGCAGCGTTTGGGACAATAGCAATCAGCCCCAGCATTTT. It specifies CSVWDNSNQPQHF.

This rearrangement joins TRBV7-2 to TRBJ1-2, with D maybe TRBD1 (5 bases). There are 15 residues in the CDR3. The germline V gene has CDR1 SGHTA and CDR2 FQGNSA. The V gene lost 0 bases and the J gene lost 4 bases, with 12 bases spanning the gap. CDR3 protein: CASSLAPVGGYGYTF. For the CDR3, the DNA is TGTGCCAGCAGCTTAGCTCCCGTCGGGGGCTATGGCTACACCTTC.

This clone showed up just once. V gene TRBV2 combines with J gene TRBJ2-3, with D hard to call. Trimming pared 4 bases from V and 1 base from J, leaving 3 bases between. The germline V gene has CDR1 SNHLY and CDR2 FYNNEI. The CDR3 runs to 12 residues. This CDR3 is CASSGGTDTQYF. The CDR3 DNA sequence: TGTGCCAGCAGTGGAGGCACAGATACGCAGTATTTT.

V usage is TRBV5-1 and J usage is TRBJ1-1; TRBD1 agrees at 7 bases. J gave up 3 bases and V 3 bases, and 14 bases lay outside the gene matches. Germline CDR1 reads SGHRS; CDR2 reads YFSETQ. The CDR3 length is 17 residues. This chain's CDR3 is CASSSLRQGPHDTEAFF. CDR3 nucleotide sequence: TGCGCCAGCAGCTCGCTTCGACAGGGCCCTCACGACACTGAAGCTTTCTTT.

The CDR3 DNA is TGTGCCTGGAGTGTACTAGTGACTTACCGGGCTTTCATGAACACTGAAGCTTTCTTT. This codes for CAWSVLVTYRAFMNTEAFF. The chain links TRBV30 to TRBJ1-1; no clear D. Deletions cut 0 bases from V and 0 bases from J, with 23 bases between. The CDR3 has 19 amino acids. Germline V gene sequence: CDR1 GTSNPN, CDR2 SVGIG (reference sequence).

The gene calls are TRBV7-9 and TRBJ2-2; 7 bases agree with TRBD2. The CDR3 loop spans 15 amino acids. After removal of 1 base from V and 3 bases from J, the junction contained 2 bases not matched to a gene. Germline V CDR1 and CDR2: SEHNR, FQNEAQ (reference sequence). CDR3 nucleotides: TGTGCCAGCAGCTTAGGGGAGGGATACACCGGGGAGCTGTTTTTT. Translated: CASSLGEGYTGELFF.

The chain has TRBV7-9 and TRBJ1-1; D remains unclear. The CDR3 totals 11 residues. Trimming removed 7 bases from V and 0 bases from J, with 3 bases in between. CDR1 is SEHNR and CDR2 is FQNEAQ in the germline V gene (reference sequence). The DNA of the CDR3 is TGTGCCAGCACCGTGAACACTGAAGCTTTCTTT. Translation: CASTVNTEAFF.

This clone was seen a handful of times. This rearrangement joins TRBV5-1 to TRBJ2-4; possibly TRBD1 for D (6 bases). Trimming shortened V by 5 bases and J by 0 bases, and 9 bases separated the two germline ends. Germline V gives CDR1 SGHRS, CDR2 YFSETQ. The CDR3 consists of 14 residues. CDR3 protein: CASSPGVAKNIQYF. The CDR3 nucleotides are TGCGCCAGCAGTCCAGGGGTAGCCAAAAACATTCAGTACTTC.

J is TRBJ2-7 and V is TRBV6-5; 9 bases match TRBD1. The CDR3 is 13 residues long. The germline V gene has CDR1 MNHEY and CDR2 SVGAGI. After removal of 2 bases from V and 6 bases from J, the junction contained 2 bases not matched to a gene. CDR3 loop: CASSYGTGSEQYV. The CDR3 DNA reads TGTGCCAGCAGTTACGGGACAGGGTCCGAGCAGTACGTC.